This T cell receptor (beta chain) originates from a study of T cell responses to AZD1222 COVID-19 vaccine. Germline values: CDR1 MNHEY, CDR2 SVGAGI. CDR3 length: 15 amino acids. V dropped 4 bases and J dropped 0 bases, with 10 bases sitting between them. Sequenced by immunoSEQ multiplex PCR; TCRdb stores in-frame clones only, minus some. The data hold more than 100,000 clones, with about 85% observed a single time. There are a few counts of this clone. Antigen: not known. Study-level points and caveats: The sample set comprised mostly white British donors with more females, and clonal diversity was possibly underestimated.

This receptor was identified in an adult in good health. The sample was peripheral blood, taken on day 0 of AZD1222 vaccination. This chain connects TRBV6-5 to TRBJ1-3; tentatively, D is TRBD1 (5 bases). CDR3 in DNA: TGTGCCAGCAGTTCCGAGACAGTCTCTGGAAACACCATATATTTT. Protein product: CASSSETVSGNTIYF.